Each of the 20 T cell receptor beta chains below was sequenced from the same sample in a study of cytomegalovirus exposure and HLA in healthy donors. The PCR made use of 60 Vbeta and 13 Jbeta primers. TCRdb's copy holds only in-frame clones and misses some; the assay was immunoSEQ multiplex PCR. The data contain around 76,000 clones, roughly 79% of them singletons. The source material was PBMCs. The source is a middle-aged man in good health and CMV-seronegative.

This clone was seen just once. V is TRBV9 and J is TRBJ2-5; 7 nucleotides match TRBD2. V lost 4 bases, J lost 2 bases, and 8 bases stayed unmatched. Germline V gene sequence: CDR1 SGDLS, CDR2 YYNGEE. The CDR3 consists of 15 residues. The CDR3 reads CASSPLGGSQETQYF. CDR3 nucleotides: TGTGCCAGCAGCCCCCTCGGCGGGAGTCAAGAGACCCAGTACTTC. Filled out from reference TRBV9 and TRBJ2-5, the complete variable domain reads DSGVTQTPKHLITATGQRVTLRCSPRSGDLSVYWYQQSLDQGLQFLIQYYNGEERAKGNILERFSAQQFPDLHSELNLSSLELGDSALYFCASSPLGGSQETQYFGPGTRLLVL.

The chain combines TRBV7-9 with TRBJ2-5; possible D gene TRBD2, 5 bases. The germline V and J ends were trimmed by 11 bases and 3 bases, with 10 bases remaining between them. Germline loops: CDR1 SEHNR, CDR2 FQNEAQ (reference sequence). The CDR3 has 11 residues. CDR3 sequence (DNA): TGTGCCCTACGGCGGGAAGAGACCCAGTACTTC. Translating it yields CALRREETQYF. The full variable domain, rest sourced from reference TRBV7-9 and TRBJ2-5, is DTGVSQNPRHKITKRGQNVTFRCDPISEHNRLYWYRQTLGQGPEFLTYFQNEAQLEKSRLLSDRFSAERPKGSFSTLEIQRTEQGDSAMYLCALRREETQYFGPGTRLLVL.

Turning to this clone: At the DNA level, this CDR3 is encoded by other sequences in the same sample as well. V usage is TRBV7-2 and J usage is TRBJ2-7; D gene ambiguous. The V end was cut by 5 bases, the J end by 2 bases, with 10 bases between. This CDR3 has 13 amino acids. Germline V gene lookup returns CDR1 SGHTA and CDR2 FQGNSA. CDR3 residues: CASSPRRTYEQYF. The CDR3 DNA reads TGTGCCAGCAGCCCTAGAAGAACCTACGAGCAGTACTTC.

The chain joins TRBV19 to TRBJ2-1; tentatively, D is TRBD2 (7 bases). V lost 3 bases and J 4 bases, leaving 13 bases between the germline ends. There are 15 residues in the CDR3. The germline V gene encodes CDR1 LNHDA and CDR2 SQIVND (reference sequence). The CDR3 DNA follows: TGTGCCAGTAGTATGTTCGGGGGGCCATACAATGAGCAGTTCTTC. Its translation is CASSMFGGPYNEQFF.

This clone was counted a single time. This rearrangement joins TRBV19 to TRBJ1-1, with no clear D. Deletions cut 7 bases from V and 1 base from J, with 16 bases between. CDR1 is LNHDA and CDR2 is SQIVND in the germline V gene (reference sequence). This CDR3 is 15 amino acids long. CDR3 region: CASTPQVVGNTEAFF. The CDR3 DNA follows: TGTGCCAGTACTCCTCAGGTGGTGGGGAACACTGAAGCTTTCTTT.

This clone was detected only a few times. This chain joins TRBV5-1 and TRBJ2-7, with 9 bases aligning to TRBD1. The V segment lost 3 bases and the J segment 1 base; nucleotides outside the gene matches: 8. CDR3 length equals 16 residues. The germline CDR1 and CDR2 sequences are SGHRS and YFSETQ. This chain's CDR3 is CASSSPGQGQSYEQYF. The CDR3 DNA follows: TGCGCCAGCAGCTCCCCGGGACAGGGCCAATCCTACGAGCAGTACTTC.

The chain is built from TRBV7-9 and TRBJ2-3, with 7 nucleotides matching TRBD1. This CDR3 comprises 16 residues. The V and J ends lost 1 base and 6 bases, in that order; junction bases with no gene match: 10. The germline CDR1 and CDR2 sequences are SEHNR and FQNEAQ (reference sequence). CDR3 DNA: TGTGCCAGCAGCTTAGGATTCCTACAGGGGTCGGATACGCAGTATTTT. Translated, it gives CASSLGFLQGSDTQYF.

V and J are TRBV5-5 and TRBJ2-2; TRBD1 matches 8 bases. This CDR3 contains 15 residues. CDR1 and CDR2 from the germline V gene are SGHKS and YYEKEE (reference sequence). V was pared by 3 bases and J by 4 bases, with 5 bases of the junction left unmatched. CDR3 DNA: TGTGCCAGCAGCTCCGGACAGGGACTCACCGGGGAGCTGTTTTTT. Encoded protein: CASSSGQGLTGELFF.

This CDR3 is CATSRAHSLGNTIYF. In nucleotides, the CDR3 is TGTGCCACCAGCAGAGCCCACAGCCTAGGAAACACCATATATTTT. The genes are TRBV15 and TRBJ1-3; D not resolved. CDR1 and CDR2 (germline): LNHNV, YYDKDF (reference sequence). V was cut by 1 base and J by 4 bases, with 11 bases left in between. The CDR3 contains 15 residues.

The chain links TRBV9 to TRBJ2-1; 10 nucleotides align to TRBD2. After removal of 1 base from V and 4 bases from J, the junction contained 5 bases not matched to a gene. The CDR3 is 16 amino acids. Per the germline V gene, CDR1 is SGDLS and CDR2 is YYNGEE. CDR3 in DNA: TGTGCCAGCAGCGTACCACTAGCGGGGCGATACAATGAGCAGTTCTTC. This codes for CASSVPLAGRYNEQFF.

This rearrangement joins TRBV6-1 to TRBJ1-1; D might be TRBD1 (5 bases). Trimming cost V 1 base and J 3 bases, with 12 bases left between them. This CDR3 is 15 amino acids long. Germline loops: CDR1 MNHNS, CDR2 SASEGT. The CDR3 coding sequence is TGTGCCAGCAGTGAAGTGGCAGGGAGGTACACTGAAGCTTTCTTT. It encodes CASSEVAGRYTEAFF.

CDR3 region: CASSIELAGGPSYNEQFF. The CDR3 DNA is TGTGCCAGTAGTATAGAACTAGCGGGAGGCCCTTCCTACAATGAGCAGTTCTTC. This chain joins TRBV19 and TRBJ2-1; the match to TRBD2 covers 12 bases. Germline CDR1 LNHDA, CDR2 SQIVND (reference sequence). This CDR3 spans 18 amino acids. With V trimmed by 0 bases and J by 1 base, 4 bases remained unmatched.

The chain has TRBV6-6 and TRBJ1-2; TRBD1 matches at 9 bases. The CDR3 sequence is 15 residues long. Trimming at V came to 2 bases and at J to 6 bases, leaving 7 bases not matched to a gene. Per the germline V gene, CDR1 is MNHNY and CDR2 is SVGAGI (reference sequence). CDR3 residues: CASSYPGGQGNGYTF. CDR3 sequence (DNA): TGTGCCAGCAGTTACCCCGGAGGACAGGGGAATGGCTACACCTTC.

The chain uses TRBV19 and TRBJ1-3; D is ambiguous. CDR1 LNHDA and CDR2 SQIVND come from the germline V gene (reference sequence). The CDR3 is 17 residues long. V was clipped by 1 base and J by 2 bases, with 15 bases between them. CDR3 amino acids: CASSIVTPFVPGNTIYF. DNA of the CDR3: TGTGCCAGTAGTATAGTAACTCCCTTCGTTCCTGGAAACACCATATATTTT.

This chain connects TRBV6-6 to TRBJ2-7; 11 bases align to TRBD1. CDR1 is MNHNY and CDR2 is SVGAGI in the germline V gene (reference sequence). This CDR3 is 15 amino acids long. V lost 5 bases, J lost 5 bases, and 8 bases stayed unmatched. In DNA form, the CDR3 reads TGTGCCAGCAGTGCCCAGGGACAGGGGGTTCACGAGCAGTACTTC. It codes for CASSAQGQGVHEQYF.

This clone was counted only a few times. This CDR3 is CASSLRYQGGDQPQHF. CDR3 nucleotides: TGTGCCAGCAGTTTAAGGTATCAGGGGGGCGATCAGCCCCAGCATTTT. This rearrangement joins TRBV28 to TRBJ1-5, with 7 bases fitting TRBD1. CDR3 length: 16 residues. V was pared by 2 bases and J by 5 bases, with 9 bases of the junction left unmatched. Germline loops: CDR1 MDHEN, CDR2 SYDVKM. Based on the CDR3 plus reference TRBV28 and TRBJ1-5, the full variable domain is DVKVTQSSRYLVKRTGEKVFLECVQDMDHENMFWYRQDPGLGLRLIYFSYDVKMKEKGDIPEGYSVSREKKERFSLILESASTNQTSMYLCASSLRYQGGDQPQHFGDGTRLSIL.

The genes are TRBV5-1 and TRBJ1-2; D is uncertain. V was shortened by 4 bases and J by 4 bases, with 14 bases between the two germline ends. The CDR3 covers 14 residues. CDR1 SGHRS and CDR2 YFSETQ come from the germline V gene. The CDR3 loop reads CASSVDTVGYGYTF. As DNA, the CDR3 is TGCGCCAGCAGCGTTGACACTGTTGGCTATGGCTACACCTTC.

The rearrangement joins TRBV4-2 to TRBJ1-3; TRBD1 is a possible D gene (5 bases). Germline-derived CDR1 and CDR2 are LGHNA and YNFKEQ. The CDR3 contains 17 residues. Trimming stripped 1 base from V and 4 bases from J, with 17 bases between. CDR3 in DNA: TGTGCCAGCAGCCAAGTTTTTGGGCAGGGCAACGGAAACACCATATATTTT. It translates to CASSQVFGQGNGNTIYF.

The gene calls are TRBV6-5 and TRBJ2-5; D call uncertain. V was clipped by 9 bases and J by 3 bases, with 11 bases between them. Germline V gene lookup returns CDR1 MNHEY and CDR2 SVGAGI. The CDR3 length is 12 residues. The CDR3 sequence is CASGELEETQYF. As DNA, the CDR3 is TGTGCCAGTGGAGAGCTCGAAGAGACCCAGTACTTC.

This clone was seen only once. V is TRBV7-8 and J is TRBJ2-1; TRBD2 matches 12 bases. Looked up from germline, CDR1 is SGHVS and CDR2 is FQNEAQ. J lost 15 bases, V lost 4 bases, and 13 bases had no gene match. The length of the CDR3 is 15 residues. The CDR3 nucleotides are TGTGCCAGCAGCTCCTACCGGACTAGCGGGGCCAGAGTGTTCTTC. This sequence encodes CASSSYRTSGARVFF.